A single sample is the source of the 24 T cell receptor beta chains below, sequenced in a study of glioma-infiltrating T cells after dendritic cell vaccination. Profiled with immunoSEQ multiplex PCR; TCRdb holds only in-frame clones, not every one. The profile shows approximately 85,000 clones, 85% of them singletons. Time point in this sample: after dendritic cell vaccination, including at tumor progression/relapse. Sequences were derived from blood, sampled after dendritic cell vaccination. These receptors all stem from a human donor with glioblastoma.

V gene TRBV11-2 combines with J gene TRBJ1-1, with D tentatively TRBD1 (5 bases). V was shortened by 6 bases and J by 2 bases, with 10 bases between the two germline ends. The length of the CDR3 is 13 residues. Germline-derived CDR1 and CDR2 are SGHAT and FQNNGV. CDR3 bases: TGTGCCAGCAGAGTAGGGGCCAACACTGAAGCTTTCTTT. The encoded protein is CASRVGANTEAFF.

The chain combines TRBV6-1 with TRBJ2-4, with TRBD2 as a possible D gene (7 bases). The CDR3 loop spans 17 amino acids. Trimming removed 3 bases at V and 3 bases at J, with 18 bases between. Germline lookup yields CDR1 MNHNS and CDR2 SASEGT. CDR3 amino acids: CASSDRVGGPVKNIQYF. As DNA, the CDR3 is TGTGCCAGCAGTGACAGGGTCGGGGGGCCAGTCAAAAACATTCAGTACTTC.

J is TRBJ1-2 and V is TRBV4-1; no reliable D call. In germline, CDR1 is MGHRA, CDR2 YSYEKL. There are 17 residues in the CDR3. Trimming removed 1 base at V and 3 bases at J, with 18 bases between. The CDR3 region is CASSQGTDPKGYYGYTF. CDR3 bases: TGCGCCAGCAGCCAAGGTACAGACCCGAAAGGCTACTATGGCTACACCTTC.

V gene TRBV28 combines with J gene TRBJ2-7; D not resolved. The germline gives CDR1 MDHEN, CDR2 SYDVKM. The CDR3 runs 13 residues. V dropped 2 bases and J dropped 2 bases, with 7 bases sitting between them. The CDR3, as DNA: TGTGCCAGCAGTTTAGCGGTCACCTACGAGCAGTACTTC. Translated: CASSLAVTYEQYF.

The chain recombines TRBV5-8 with TRBJ2-7, with D maybe TRBD1 (6 bases). Trimming cost V 4 bases and J 2 bases, with 16 bases left between them. CDR1 and CDR2 (germline): SGHTS, YDEGEE. This CDR3 is built from 15 residues. Here the CDR3 DNA reads TGTGCCAGCAGCATTTCTACAGGGCCCACCTACGAGCAGTACTTC. Its protein is CASSISTGPTYEQYF.

The genes are TRBV7-8 and TRBJ2-7; tentatively, D is TRBD1 (5 bases). Germline loops: CDR1 SGHVS, CDR2 FQNEAQ. CDR3 length equals 13 residues. V was shortened by 1 base and J by 4 bases, with 8 bases between the two germline ends. CDR3 loop: CASSLGQPYEQYF. The CDR3 DNA follows: TGTGCCAGCAGCTTAGGACAGCCTTACGAGCAGTACTTC.

To note about this clone: The germline gene is not matched at one end of the junction; a read error may be the cause. The genes are TRBV7-9 and TRBJ1-2; D call uncertain. The CDR3 runs to 12 residues. The germline V gene encodes CDR1 SEHNR and CDR2 FQNEAQ (reference sequence). The chain's CDR3 is CASSLVLLSAFF. The CDR3 DNA sequence: TGTGCCAGCAGCTTAGTCCTGCTCAGCGCTTTTTTC.

The J gene is TRBJ2-6, the V gene TRBV7-9; possibly TRBD1 for D (6 bases). The CDR3 extends over 17 amino acids. The germline V and J ends were trimmed by 6 bases and 1 base, with 16 bases remaining between them. Per germline, CDR1 SEHNR and CDR2 FQNEAQ (reference sequence). The CDR3 loop reads CASRPRDITSGANVLTF. The CDR3 DNA reads TGTGCCAGCAGACCCCGGGACATTACTTCTGGGGCCAACGTCCTGACTTTC.

V gene TRBV2 combines with J gene TRBJ2-7, with no clear D. Germline CDR1 reads SNHLY; CDR2 reads FYNNEI. Deletions cut 2 bases from V and 3 bases from J, with 5 bases between. The CDR3 covers 12 residues. CDR3 in DNA: TGTGCCAGCAGTGAAAACAGCTACGAGCAGTACTTC. Encoded protein: CASSENSYEQYF. Supplemented by reference TRBV2 and TRBJ2-7, the full variable domain reads EPEVTQTPSHQVTQMGQEVILRCVPISNHLYFYWYRQILGQKVEFLVSFYNNEISEKSEIFDDQFSVERPDGSNFTLKIRSTKLEDSAMYFCASSENSYEQYFGPGTRLTVT.

The V gene is TRBV6-1, the J gene TRBJ2-2; perhaps TRBD2 as D (5 bases). Germline lookup yields CDR1 MNHNS and CDR2 SASEGT. Trimming removed 4 bases from V and 6 bases from J, with 9 bases in between. This CDR3 is 13 amino acids long. CDR3 loop: CASSVWESGELFF. The DNA for the CDR3 is TGTGCCAGCAGTGTTTGGGAGTCCGGGGAGCTGTTTTTT.

This clone occurred a few times. This chain uses TRBV21-1 with TRBJ2-7; the table's D call, TRBD2, was not checked against the DNA. TRBV21-1 is designated a pseudogene. The CDR3 extends over 13 amino acids. Here the CDR3 DNA reads TGTGCCAGCAGCAAAGGAGGTTCCTACGAGCAGTACTTC. Its translation is CASSKGGSYEQYF.

The genes are TRBV7-8 and TRBJ2-1; TRBD1 matches at 8 bases. Looked up from germline, CDR1 is SGHVS and CDR2 is FQNEAQ. The V and J ends lost 5 bases and 3 bases, in that order; junction bases with no gene match: 12. The CDR3 is made up of 17 amino acids. Here the CDR3 DNA reads TGTGCCAGCAGCACCCGACAGGGGTTGACTAGCTACAATGAGCAGTTCTTC. It yields the protein CASSTRQGLTSYNEQFF.

The chain links TRBV15 to TRBJ1-1; D is unresolved. V dropped 1 base and J dropped 1 base, with 10 bases sitting between them. The CDR3 is 15 amino acids. Germline values: CDR1 LNHNV, CDR2 YYDKDF (reference sequence). The CDR3 here is CATSRGFTENTEAFF. The CDR3, as DNA: TGTGCCACCAGCAGAGGATTCACAGAGAACACTGAAGCTTTCTTT.

This clone has more than one count but fewer than ten. V is TRBV13 and J is TRBJ2-4; D is possibly TRBD2 (7 bases). V lost 3 bases, J lost 6 bases, and 15 bases lay in between. The CDR3 extends over 15 amino acids. The germline CDR1 and CDR2 sequences are PRHDT and FYEKMQ (reference sequence). CDR3 region: CASSFRGAFGNIQYF. In DNA form, the CDR3 reads TGTGCCAGCAGCTTTCGGGGGGCGTTTGGAAACATTCAGTACTTC.

The rearrangement links TRBV27 to TRBJ1-2, with D perhaps TRBD1 (6 bases). In germline, CDR1 is MNHEY, CDR2 SMNVEV (reference sequence). The CDR3 consists of 12 residues. V was clipped by 5 bases and J by 8 bases, with 12 bases between them. CDR3 coding DNA: TGTGCCAGCAGTCCGTTGACAGGAGGCTACACCTTC. Translated, it gives CASSPLTGGYTF.

V is TRBV9 and J is TRBJ2-3, with 7 bases matching TRBD2. CDR1 is SGDLS and CDR2 is YYNGEE in the germline V gene. V dropped 4 bases and J dropped 0; count of bases not matched to a gene: 5. The CDR3 runs to 15 residues. This CDR3 reads CASSLSGESTDTQYF. The CDR3, as DNA: TGTGCCAGCAGCCTAAGCGGGGAGAGCACAGATACGCAGTATTTT.

The J gene is TRBJ2-7, the V gene TRBV6-5, with a tentative D call TRBD1 (5 bases). CDR3 size: 14 residues. V lost 5 bases and J lost 0, with 11 bases in between. Germline CDR1 is MNHEY and CDR2 is SVGAGI. CDR3 DNA: TGTGCCAGCAGTACCAGACAGAGCTCCTACGAGCAGTACTTC. Its protein is CASSTRQSSYEQYF.

CDR3 sequence reads: CASSLSGTGEAFF. The CDR3 DNA reads TGTGCCAGCAGTTTATCGGGGACAGGAGAAGCTTTCTTT. The chain carries TRBV27 and TRBJ1-1; 8 bases line up with TRBD1. CDR1 is MNHEY and CDR2 is SMNVEV in the germline V gene (reference sequence). The V and J ends lost 0 bases and 8 bases, in that order; junction bases with no gene match: 2. The CDR3 spans 13 residues.

The gene calls are TRBV18 and TRBJ2-7; 8 positions agree with TRBD1. Germline CDR1 and CDR2: KGHSH and LQKENI. CDR3 length equals 14 residues. V dropped 3 bases and J dropped 4; count of bases not matched to a gene: 5. The CDR3 DNA is TGTGCCAGCTCACCCGGACAGGGCCAATACGAGCAGTACTTC. Translated, it gives CASSPGQGQYEQYF.

The V call is TRBV6-5, the J call TRBJ1-5; 7 bases line up with TRBD1. V lost 4 bases and J lost 7; bases outside the gene matches: 13. The CDR3 is 16 residues long. CDR1 and CDR2 (germline): MNHEY, SVGAGI. The CDR3 sequence is CASSSRKGARGQPQHF. CDR3 nucleotides: TGTGCCAGCAGTTCAAGAAAGGGGGCGCGAGGCCAGCCCCAGCATTTT.

The V call is TRBV5-1, the J call TRBJ2-7, with 8 bases identical to TRBD2. J was trimmed by 7 bases and V by 0 bases; bases with no gene match: 9. The CDR3 contains 15 residues. The germline V gene encodes CDR1 SGHRS and CDR2 YFSETQ. The CDR3 nucleotides read TGCGCCAGCAGCTTGGTCCCGGGACTAGAAATGGAGCAGTACTTC. This translates into CASSLVPGLEMEQYF.

The chain uses TRBV4-1 and TRBJ2-5; 8 bases line up with TRBD1. V shed 3 bases, J shed 0 bases, and the junction held 3 bases outside the gene matches. The germline CDR1 and CDR2 sequences are MGHRA and YSYEKL. The CDR3 consists of 15 residues. The DNA for the CDR3 is TGCGCCAGCAGCCACGGGACAGGTCACCAAGAGACCCAGTACTTC. Its translation is CASSHGTGHQETQYF.

This clone is a singleton in its sample. This chain joins TRBV5-1 and TRBJ2-1; tentatively, D is TRBD1 (5 bases). Trimming stripped 4 bases from V and 5 bases from J, with 16 bases between. The CDR3 is 15 residues long. Germline CDR1 is SGHRS and CDR2 is YFSETQ. The CDR3 coding sequence is TGCGCCAGCAGCAAAACCTTCGACAGCAACAATGAGCAGTTCTTC. It yields the protein CASSKTFDSNNEQFF.

The chain couples TRBV5-5 to TRBJ2-7; 7 nucleotides agree with TRBD1. The CDR3 contains 14 residues. Germline V lookup: CDR1 SGHKS, CDR2 YYEKEE (reference sequence). The V segment lost 2 bases and the J segment 2 bases; nucleotides outside the gene matches: 4. This chain's CDR3 is CASSFWGQTYEQYF. The CDR3 DNA reads TGTGCCAGCAGCTTCTGGGGACAGACCTACGAGCAGTACTTC.